This T cell receptor beta chain emerged from a study of memory CD4+ T cells and cytomegalovirus serostatus. The data were produced by immunoSEQ multiplex PCR, yet TCRdb's version contains in-frame clones alone and is incomplete. The data contain tens of thousands of clones, approximately 78% of them singletons. The sort gate was single viable CD3+CD4+CD8-CD45RO+ cells for memory CD4+ T cells. Trimming stripped 5 bases from V and 1 base from J, with 11 bases between. This CDR3 has 15 amino acids. Germline V gives CDR1 KGHSH, CDR2 LQKENI. What was sequenced was memory CD4+ T cells from blood. The rearrangement uses TRBV18 and TRBJ1-4; D gene uncertain. This TCR was sampled from an adult in good health and CMV-seronegative. CDR3 protein: CASSGRTQTNEKLFF. For the CDR3, the DNA is TGTGCCAGCTCAGGACGGACCCAAACTAATGAAAAACTGTTTTTT.